Shown below are 20 T cell receptor beta chains from a single sample sequenced in a study of blood T cell repertoires in COVID-19. Clones were read by immunoSEQ multiplex PCR, and TCRdb kept only the in-frame ones, dropping some. The table has around 30,000 clones, around 89% seen once. Sequences were obtained from peripheral blood. The source is a human donor in a cohort sampled during active COVID-19.

The rearrangement joins TRBV5-8 to TRBJ2-2; no clear D. Trimming shortened V by 3 bases and J by 3 bases, and 9 bases separated the two germline ends. The CDR3 has 14 residues. CDR1 is SGHTS, CDR2 YDEGEE, per germline. The CDR3 nucleotides read TGTGCCAGCAGCTCGAGACGGGACACCGGGGAGCTGTTTTTT. This translates into CASSSRRDTGELFF.

The rearrangement joins TRBV9 to TRBJ2-5; 9 bases are a match to TRBD2. This CDR3 contains 16 residues. CDR1 is SGDLS, CDR2 YYNGEE, per germline. With V trimmed by 3 bases and J by 0 bases, 6 bases remained unmatched. This chain's CDR3 is CASSDRASGDQETQYF. The DNA of the CDR3 is TGTGCCAGCAGCGACCGGGCTAGCGGGGACCAAGAGACCCAGTACTTC. The whole variable domain, filled in from reference TRBV9 and TRBJ2-5, reads DSGVTQTPKHLITATGQRVTLRCSPRSGDLSVYWYQQSLDQGLQFLIQYYNGEERAKGNILERFSAQQFPDLHSELNLSSLELGDSALYFCASSDRASGDQETQYFGPGTRLLVL.

This sequence joins TRBV6-2 or TRBV6-3 and TRBJ2-1; TRBD2 agrees at 13 bases. V shed 2 bases, J shed 7 bases, and the junction held 2 bases outside the gene matches. The CDR3 runs to 15 residues. Per the germline V gene, CDR1 is MNHEY and CDR2 is SVGEGT. CDR3 coding DNA: TGTGCCAGCAGTTACGGGGGACTAGCGGGGAATGAGCAGTTCTTC. Its protein product is CASSYGGLAGNEQFF.

The rearrangement joins TRBV5-5 to TRBJ1-1; tentative D call: TRBD1 (6 bases). The V gene's germline CDR1 is SGHKS and CDR2 YYEKEE (reference sequence). This CDR3 is 15 amino acids long. Trimming cost V 1 base and J 11 bases, with 21 bases left between them. The CDR3 bases are TGTGCCAGCAGCTTGTACGGGGGGCGCGGTGAGAGGGCTTTCTTT. This translates into CASSLYGGRGERAFF.

The rearrangement links TRBV5-6 to TRBJ1-5; 7 bases line up with TRBD1. The trim removed 4 bases at V and 6 bases at J, leaving 10 bases unmatched. The CDR3 sequence is 15 residues long. Germline CDR1 is SGHDT and CDR2 is YYEEEE. CDR3 sequence: CASSRRQGVVQPQHF. The CDR3 nucleotides read TGTGCCAGCAGCAGGAGGCAGGGGGTAGTTCAGCCCCAGCATTTT.

This clone came up a few times. V usage is TRBV3-1 (or the pseudogene TRBV3-2) and J usage is TRBJ1-1; 7 positions agree with TRBD1. The germline V gene has CDR1 LGHDT and CDR2 YNNKEL (reference sequence). The CDR3 runs to 16 residues. The trim removed 5 bases at V and 4 bases at J, leaving 13 bases unmatched. The CDR3 DNA is TGTGCCAGCAGCACGCGAGTGACAGGGAGGAGCACTGAAGCTTTCTTT. The encoded protein is CASSTRVTGRSTEAFF.

The chain couples TRBV30 to TRBJ2-3; D call uncertain. Germline CDR1 is GTSNPN and CDR2 is SVGIG (reference sequence). Trimming took off 2 bases at V and 0 bases at J, with 6 bases between the two ends. CDR3 length: 13 amino acids. CDR3 sequence: CAWSSRSTDTQYF. DNA for the CDR3: TGTGCCTGGAGTTCCCGGAGCACAGATACGCAGTATTTT. The full variable domain, rest sourced from reference TRBV30 and TRBJ2-3, is SQTIHQWPATLVQPVGSPLSLECTVEGTSNPNLYWYRQAAGRGLQLLFYSVGIGQISSEVPQNLSASRPQDRQFILSSKKLLLSDSGFYLCAWSSRSTDTQYFGPGTRLTVL.

The chain couples TRBV5-4 to TRBJ2-3; 7 nucleotides align to TRBD2. From germline, CDR1 is SGHNT and CDR2 YYREEE (reference sequence). The CDR3 contains 16 residues. J was trimmed by 1 base and V by 4 bases; bases with no gene match: 9. CDR3 nucleotide sequence: TGTGCCAGCAGCCTGGGCTTTGGGGGGGGCACAGATACGCAGTATTTT. Amino acid sequence: CASSLGFGGGTDTQYF.

J is TRBJ2-2 and V is TRBV6-4; 8 bases agree with TRBD2. This CDR3 spans 15 amino acids. The J segment lost 8 bases and the V segment lost 5 bases, leaving 10 bases of the junction unmatched. The V gene's germline CDR1 is MRHNA and CDR2 SNTAGT. As DNA, the CDR3 is TGTGCCAGCAGTCTCAACGGGGGGGCCGGAGGGGAGCTGTTTTTT. Translating it yields CASSLNGGAGGELFF.

V usage is TRBV10-3 and J usage is TRBJ2-1; 8 positions match TRBD1. Germline V gene lookup returns CDR1 ENHRY and CDR2 SYGVKD. The CDR3 runs 13 residues. The trim removed 4 bases at V and 6 bases at J, leaving 2 bases unmatched. CDR3 nucleotide sequence: TGTGCCATCAGTGCGGGGACAGGCAATGAGCAGTTCTTC. This sequence encodes CAISAGTGNEQFF.

CDR3 coding DNA: TGCGCCAGCAGCCCCAGGGGGGCGAGCTCCTACGAGCAGTACTTC. This encodes CASSPRGASSYEQYF. The chain employs TRBV5-1 and TRBJ2-7, with D possibly TRBD1 on 7 matching bases. This CDR3 spans 15 amino acids. Trimming took off 4 bases at V and 0 bases at J, with 14 bases between the two ends. Per the germline V gene, CDR1 is SGHRS and CDR2 is YFSETQ.

This sequence joins TRBV6-4 and TRBJ1-6; 7 bases are shared with TRBD1. After removal of 6 bases from V and 10 bases from J, the junction contained 9 bases not matched to a gene. The V gene's germline CDR1 is MRHNA and CDR2 SNTAGT. The CDR3 is 14 residues long. The CDR3: CASRAQGFGSPLHF. CDR3 DNA: TGTGCCAGCAGGGCACAGGGGTTTGGCTCACCCCTCCACTTT.

The V call is TRBV2, the J call TRBJ2-1, with 13 bases matching TRBD2. Germline trimming cut 5 bases from V and 8 bases from J; bases unmatched to any gene: 6. The CDR3 loop spans 15 amino acids. Germline V gene data show CDR1 as SNHLY and CDR2 as FYNNEI. CDR3 residues: CASSPRTSGGDEQFF. The DNA for the CDR3 is TGTGCCAGCAGTCCTCGGACTAGCGGGGGCGATGAGCAGTTCTTC.

The chain joins TRBV29-1 to TRBJ1-2; the match to TRBD1 covers 7 bases. V was pared by 2 bases and J by 4 bases, with 10 bases of the junction left unmatched. This CDR3 region has 15 residues. The V gene's germline CDR1 is SQVTM and CDR2 ANQGSEA. CDR3 DNA sequence: TGCAGCGTTGAAAACAGGGGAGGTCTTATCTATGGCTACACCTTC. Translation: CSVENRGGLIYGYTF.

The chain employs TRBV4-2 and TRBJ2-2; D not resolved. V lost 1 base and J 3 bases, leaving 6 bases between the germline ends. Germline V CDR1 and CDR2: LGHNA, YNFKEQ. The CDR3 is 14 amino acids. The CDR3 nucleotides are TGTGCCAGCAGCCAAGCCCGGGACACCGGGGAGCTGTTTTTT. This encodes CASSQARDTGELFF.

The chain has TRBV19 and TRBJ1-2; tentatively, D is TRBD1 (5 bases). CDR3 size: 17 residues. Germline loops: CDR1 LNHDA, CDR2 SQIVND (reference sequence). V was cut by 4 bases and J by 4 bases, with 22 bases left in between. CDR3 DNA: TGTGCCAGTAGTAGTCGGTCCTGGGGGGAGCTTGGCTATGGCTACACCTTC. This translates into CASSSRSWGELGYGYTF.

This clone was seen just once. The chain combines TRBV5-4 with TRBJ2-7; 12 bases agree with TRBD2. CDR1 and CDR2 from the germline V gene are SGHNT and YYREEE (reference sequence). The CDR3 extends over 17 amino acids. The V segment lost 2 bases and the J segment 2 bases; nucleotides outside the gene matches: 8. CDR3 sequence reads: CASSLGTSGGPAYEQYF. The CDR3 region has the DNA TGTGCCAGCAGCTTAGGAACTAGCGGGGGGCCTGCCTACGAGCAGTACTTC.

The gene calls are TRBV5-4 and TRBJ1-1; no clear D gene. This CDR3 contains 15 residues. Trimming shortened V by 4 bases and J by 1 base, and 14 bases separated the two germline ends. Germline V lookup: CDR1 SGHNT, CDR2 YYREEE (reference sequence). The CDR3 bases are TGTGCCAGCAGCCCTCAACCGACACCGAACACTGAAGCTTTCTTT. Encoded protein: CASSPQPTPNTEAFF.

The chain has TRBV4-1 and TRBJ2-2, with D possibly TRBD1 on 6 matching bases. Germline values: CDR1 MGHRA, CDR2 YSYEKL. This CDR3 spans 16 amino acids. The germline V and J ends were trimmed by 0 bases and 3 bases, with 11 bases remaining between them. In DNA form, the CDR3 reads TGCGCCAGCAGCCAAGATTGGGCAGGGGACACCGGGGAGCTGTTTTTT. It encodes CASSQDWAGDTGELFF.

The chain couples TRBV14 to TRBJ2-3; TRBD2 agrees at 8 bases. CDR3 size: 17 residues. Germline lookup yields CDR1 SGHDN and CDR2 FVKESK. The J segment lost 3 bases and the V segment lost 0 bases, leaving 8 bases of the junction unmatched. CDR3 DNA: TGTGCCAGCAGCCAAGATGGGCCCGGGGGGGGGACAGATACGCAGTATTTT. It translates to CASSQDGPGGGTDTQYF.